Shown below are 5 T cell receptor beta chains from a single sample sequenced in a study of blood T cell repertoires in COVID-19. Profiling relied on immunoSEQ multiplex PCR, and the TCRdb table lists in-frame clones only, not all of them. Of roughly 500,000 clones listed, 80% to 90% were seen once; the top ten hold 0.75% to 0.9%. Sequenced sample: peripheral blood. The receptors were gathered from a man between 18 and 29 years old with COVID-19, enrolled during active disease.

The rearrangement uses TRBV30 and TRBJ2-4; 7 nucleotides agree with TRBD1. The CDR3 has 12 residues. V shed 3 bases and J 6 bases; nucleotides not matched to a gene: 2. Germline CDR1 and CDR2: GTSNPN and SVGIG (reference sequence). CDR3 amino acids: CAWRGDRNIQYF. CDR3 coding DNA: TGTGCCTGGAGAGGGGACAGAAACATTCAGTACTTC.

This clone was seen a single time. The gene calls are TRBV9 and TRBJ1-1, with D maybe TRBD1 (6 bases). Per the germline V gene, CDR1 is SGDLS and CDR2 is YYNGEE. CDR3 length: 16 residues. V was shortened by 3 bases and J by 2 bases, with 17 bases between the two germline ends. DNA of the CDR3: TGTGCCAGCAGCGCGCCCGGGGGGGGCTTAAACACTGAAGCTTTCTTT. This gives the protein CASSAPGGGLNTEAFF.

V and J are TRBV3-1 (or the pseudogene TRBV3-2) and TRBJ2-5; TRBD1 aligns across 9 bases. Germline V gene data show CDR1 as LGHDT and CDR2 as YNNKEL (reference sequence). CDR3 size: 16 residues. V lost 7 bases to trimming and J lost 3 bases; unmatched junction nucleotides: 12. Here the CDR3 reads CASNTEKDRGEETQYF. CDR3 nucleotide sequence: TGTGCCAGCAATACCGAGAAGGACAGGGGCGAAGAGACCCAGTACTTC.

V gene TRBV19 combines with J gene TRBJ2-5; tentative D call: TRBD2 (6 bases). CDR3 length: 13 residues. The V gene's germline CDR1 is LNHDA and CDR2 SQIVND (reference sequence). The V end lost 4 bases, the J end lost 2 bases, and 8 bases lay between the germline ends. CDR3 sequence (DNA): TGTGCCAGTAGTAACCGGGGGCAAGAGACCCAGTACTTC. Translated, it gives CASSNRGQETQYF.

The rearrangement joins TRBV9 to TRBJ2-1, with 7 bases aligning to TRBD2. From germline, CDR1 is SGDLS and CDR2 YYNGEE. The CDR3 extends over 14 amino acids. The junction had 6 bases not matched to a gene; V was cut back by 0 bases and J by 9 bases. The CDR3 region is CASSVAGLVGEQFF. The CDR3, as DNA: TGTGCCAGCAGCGTAGCAGGACTAGTGGGTGAGCAGTTCTTC. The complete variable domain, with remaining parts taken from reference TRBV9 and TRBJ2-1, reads DSGVTQTPKHLITATGQRVTLRCSPRSGDLSVYWYQQSLDQGLQFLIQYYNGEERAKGNILERFSAQQFPDLHSELNLSSLELGDSALYFCASSVAGLVGEQFFGPGTRLTVL.